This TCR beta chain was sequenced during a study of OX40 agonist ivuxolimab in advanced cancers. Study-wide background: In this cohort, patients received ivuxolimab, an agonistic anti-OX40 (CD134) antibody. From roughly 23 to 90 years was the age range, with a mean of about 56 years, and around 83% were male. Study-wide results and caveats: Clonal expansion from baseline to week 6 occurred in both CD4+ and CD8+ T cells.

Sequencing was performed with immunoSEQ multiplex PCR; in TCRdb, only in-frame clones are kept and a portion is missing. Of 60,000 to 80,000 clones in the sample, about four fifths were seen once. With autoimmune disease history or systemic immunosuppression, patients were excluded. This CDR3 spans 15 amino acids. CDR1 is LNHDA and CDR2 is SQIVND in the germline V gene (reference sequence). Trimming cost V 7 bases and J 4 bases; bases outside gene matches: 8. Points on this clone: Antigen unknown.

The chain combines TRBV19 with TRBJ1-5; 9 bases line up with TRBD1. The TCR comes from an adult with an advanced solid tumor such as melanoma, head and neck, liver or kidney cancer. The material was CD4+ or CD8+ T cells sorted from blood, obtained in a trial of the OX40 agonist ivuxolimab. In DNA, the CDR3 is TGTGCCAGTACCGGGACAGGGATTGGAAATCAGCCCCAGCATTTT. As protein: CASTGTGIGNQPQHF.